A selection of T cell receptor beta chains follows, all from one sample in a study of CD8 T cells in Susac syndrome. TCRdb re-called the immunoSEQ multiplex PCR reads with MiXCR, one entry per CDR3 protein. The table records roughly 130,000 distinct CDR3 sequences, 90% to 95% of them present only once. The material sequenced was CD4+ T cells from PBMCs. These receptors were collected from a human donor in good health. CDR3s leave out the opening cysteine and the closing phenylalanine or tryptophan. Fields, in order: clone size, J gene, V gene, CDR3 protein. Only some rows state a clone size, as once, few, many or a class for expanded clones.

>few|TRBJ2-5|TRBV29-1
SVRGTAQETQY
>-|TRBJ2-1|TRBV24-1
ATSDLLTGEQF
>-|TRBJ1-2|TRBV3-1
ASSQDGGSHGYT
>-|TRBJ2-6|TRBV15
ATSRGSGATGANVLT
>-|TRBJ2-3|TRBV15
ATSRDQSSGRIADTQY
>-|TRBJ2-3|TRBV28
ASRDSTDTQY
>-|TRBJ2-7|TRBV23-1
ASTRTTYEQY
>-|TRBJ2-2|TRBV7-9
ASSLVSTGELF
>-|TRBJ2-2|TRBV12-3/TRBV12-4
ASSPRGVAGASGELF
>-|TRBJ1-1|TRBV29-1
SVTERGAATEAF
>few|TRBJ2-3|TRBV29-1
SVEQGADTQY
>-|TRBJ1-5|TRBV7-2
ASSQDRSLQPQH
>-|TRBJ2-4|TRBV19
ASSMGGRLDIQY
>-|TRBJ2-5|TRBV15
ATSRDRTGTETQY
>-|TRBJ2-7|TRBV12-3/TRBV12-4
ASSLGTSGSEQY
>-|TRBJ2-3|TRBV7-9
ASRSGRGRSTDTQY
>-|TRBJ1-2|TRBV3-1
ASSLSWEGRYGYT
>-|TRBJ1-2|TRBV28
ASSFRDRGYT
>-|TRBJ2-5|TRBV24-1
ATSANFASEETQY
>-|TRBJ2-3|TRBV3-1
ASSQDIIAGAPDTQY
>-|TRBJ2-2|TRBV19
ATRRGRRNGELF
>-|TRBJ2-6|TRBV18
ASSPPGAASSGANVLT
>once|TRBJ2-3|TRBV29-1
SVVLDTQY
>-|TRBJ1-1|TRBV29-1
SAKRDMENTEAF
>-|TRBJ2-7|TRBV12-3/TRBV12-4
ASSFLPGQGGEQY
>-|TRBJ1-1|TRBV7-2
ASSSSAGNTEAF
>-|TRBJ1-5|TRBV28
ASRLRGYSNQPQH
>-|TRBJ2-5|TRBV3-1
ASSHLGGARASGGETQY
>-|TRBJ1-1|TRBV6-5
ASKDRNDEAF
>-|TRBJ2-6|TRBV7-9
ASSLGLAGGAGANVLT
>-|TRBJ2-2|TRBV29-1
SVRGDSNTGELF
>-|TRBJ2-3|TRBV29-1
SVAGRPTSTDTQY
>-|TRBJ2-5|TRBV27
ASSLIETQY
>-|TRBJ1-4|TRBV25-1
ASSQGGTPKLF
>-|TRBJ1-2|TRBV30
AWSGTAYGYT
>-|TRBJ2-2|TRBV7-2
ASSLFRNTGELF
>-|TRBJ2-5|TRBV18
ASSPRTFQETQY
>-|TRBJ2-1|TRBV3-1
ASSQGAEQF
>-|TRBJ2-1|TRBV7-9
ASSLGLLVGANEQF
>-|TRBJ2-7|TRBV4-1
ASSQTPQGPYEQY
>-|TRBJ2-7|TRBV28
ARGAYEQY
>-|TRBJ1-1|TRBV6-6
ASGGSTEAF
>-|TRBJ1-1|TRBV5-6
ASSLNGHEAF
>-|TRBJ1-2|TRBV5-4
ASSSNRGEGYT
>-|TRBJ1-5|TRBV10-3
ATRAQGISNQPQH
>-|TRBJ1-5|TRBV2
ASSQGQYNQPQH
>-|TRBJ2-1|TRBV15
ATSRGQGLYNEQF
>once|TRBJ2-6|TRBV3-1
ASSQDWLSGANVLT
>-|TRBJ2-5|TRBV5-1
ASSLGRGPLSRETQY
>-|TRBJ1-2|TRBV6-5
ASSYSGTGYGYGYT
>-|TRBJ1-2|TRBV2
ASKGYSENYGYT
>-|TRBJ2-1|TRBV3-1
ASSPSGTGGEQF
>-|TRBJ2-1|TRBV18
ASSPTVAEGPGEQF
>-|TRBJ1-5|TRBV29-1
SFYRDSKNQPQH
>-|TRBJ2-1|TRBV12-3/TRBV12-4
ASSLSPTPPNEQF